This T cell receptor (beta chain) is drawn from a study of glioma-infiltrating T cells. The length of the CDR3 is 15 residues. Between the trimmed V and J ends, which lost 0 bases and 6 bases, there was a span of 15 bases. Germline CDR1 SGHNT, CDR2 YYREEE (reference sequence). Amplification of TCR alpha and beta CDR3 regions from RNA used iRepertoire nested multiplex PCR. One-step reverse transcription and amplification started from approximately 100-400 ng of tissue mRNA or PBMC total RNA. Via MiXCR, TCRdb re-called the multiplex PCR reads, giving one row per CDR3 protein. The sample records 100,000 to 150,000 distinct CDR3 sequences, less than 30% being singletons. This clonotype was counted between two and nine times.

The gene calls are TRBV5-4 and TRBJ1-1; TRBD1 is a possible D gene (6 bases). The sequence was collected from a human donor with low-grade glioma or glioblastoma, undergoing nonglioma brain surgery, or in good health (not recorded which). Sequences were obtained from glioma tissue, nonneoplastic brain tissue, or PBMCs (not recorded which). The CDR3 sequence is CASSLVLGARAEAFF. CDR3 DNA: TGTGCCAGCAGCTTGGTATTGGGGGCGCGGGCTGAAGCTTTCTTT. Full variable domain (outside the CDR3, taken from reference TRBV5-4 and TRBJ1-1): ETGVTQSPTHLIKTRGQQVTLRCSSQSGHNTVSWYQQALGQGPQFIFQYYREEENGRGNFPPRFSGLQFPNYSSELNVNALELDDSALYLCASSLVLGARAEAFFGQGTRLTVV.